These T cell receptor beta chains were read from a single sample in a study of T cells in Graves' hyperthyroidism and ophthalmopathy. TCRdb called the multiplex PCR reads again in MiXCR, with one record for every CDR3 protein. The sample holds 700,000 to 950,000 distinct CDR3 sequences, under 45% seen once. Sequencing was performed on blood. These receptors all stem from a woman between 40 and 55 years old with Graves' hyperthyroidism. CDR3s include the opening cysteine and the closing phenylalanine or tryptophan.

CDR3aa: CASSSTGTSGAEAFF
j_gene: TRBJ1-1
v_gene: TRBV5-1

CDR3aa: CASSAQGGNNSPLHF
j_gene: TRBJ1-6
v_gene: TRBV7-6

CDR3aa: CASSLVGLTGELFF
j_gene: TRBJ2-2
v_gene: TRBV7-2

CDR3aa: CASSEVVTDRRPQHF
j_gene: TRBJ1-5
v_gene: TRBV10-3

CDR3aa: CASSYSIGTGSSYGYTF
j_gene: TRBJ1-2
v_gene: TRBV6-5

CDR3aa: CAISDTLTDRGSHEQFF
j_gene: NA
v_gene: TRBV10-3

CDR3aa: CASSQEKGDILPTNEKLFF
j_gene: TRBJ1-4
v_gene: TRBV4-1

CDR3aa: CASSIVAGGHGYTF
j_gene: TRBJ1-2
v_gene: TRBV19

CDR3aa: CATRILLDFQETQYF
j_gene: TRBJ2-5
v_gene: TRBV10-3

CDR3aa: CASSYTSGGNTEAFF
j_gene: TRBJ1-1
v_gene: TRBV7-9

CDR3aa: CATSDPPQGSYGYTF
j_gene: TRBJ1-2
v_gene: TRBV24-1

CDR3aa: CASSQVDRTNTEAFF
j_gene: TRBJ1-1
v_gene: TRBV4-1

CDR3aa: CASSKLAGSGTGELFF
j_gene: TRBJ2-2
v_gene: TRBV12-3/TRBV12-4

CDR3aa: CASSSPDRGSVEQYF
j_gene: TRBJ2-7
v_gene: TRBV10-3

CDR3aa: CASSSREGREKLFF
j_gene: TRBJ1-4
v_gene: TRBV9

CDR3aa: CASSLRASGEKLFF
j_gene: TRBJ1-4
v_gene: TRBV7-9

CDR3aa: CSAMVSRYSNQPQHF
j_gene: TRBJ1-5
v_gene: TRBV20-1

CDR3aa: CASSLSTVANEKLFF
j_gene: TRBJ1-4
v_gene: TRBV7-2

CDR3aa: CASSPDAGAGSYEQYF
j_gene: TRBJ2-7
v_gene: TRBV5-1

CDR3aa: CSARADGNQPQYF
j_gene: TRBJ2-5
v_gene: TRBV20-1

CDR3aa: CASSSDEQYF
j_gene: TRBJ2-7
v_gene: TRBV7-8

CDR3aa: CASSSIRGGENTIYF
j_gene: TRBJ1-3
v_gene: TRBV7-7

CDR3aa: CATSSFARSNTGELFF
j_gene: TRBJ2-2
v_gene: TRBV15

CDR3aa: CASSQPATLRGKQYF
j_gene: TRBJ2-7
v_gene: TRBV7-9

CDR3aa: CSARDLTMEQYF
j_gene: TRBJ2-7
v_gene: TRBV20-1

CDR3aa: CASSQGSIIGNTIYF
j_gene: TRBJ1-3
v_gene: TRBV4-3

CDR3aa: CASTGPARGHGYTF
j_gene: TRBJ1-2
v_gene: TRBV6-6

CDR3aa: CASSSGTEYEQYF
j_gene: TRBJ2-7
v_gene: TRBV7-9

CDR3aa: CASRSAGYEQYF
j_gene: TRBJ2-7
v_gene: TRBV6-5

CDR3aa: CASSTGGSSYNSPLHF
j_gene: TRBJ1-6
v_gene: TRBV6-5

CDR3aa: CASSLEGYAFF
j_gene: TRBJ1-1
v_gene: TRBV5-6

CDR3aa: CASSEARGRFYEQYF
j_gene: TRBJ2-7
v_gene: TRBV6-1

CDR3aa: CASSPRTGNEQYF
j_gene: TRBJ2-7
v_gene: TRBV19

CDR3aa: CASSQGGVGGETQYF
j_gene: TRBJ2-5
v_gene: TRBV4-3

CDR3aa: CASSQDRGTTRAFF
j_gene: TRBJ1-1
v_gene: TRBV7-2

CDR3aa: CASSQPRQGVIGNQPQHF
j_gene: TRBJ1-5
v_gene: TRBV4-3

CDR3aa: CASGTSGNTIYF
j_gene: TRBJ1-3
v_gene: TRBV10-1

CDR3aa: CASSYQDRAIYGYTF
j_gene: TRBJ1-2
v_gene: TRBV5-8

CDR3aa: CASSPADSREKLFF
j_gene: TRBJ1-4
v_gene: TRBV7-7

CDR3aa: CAISISLSNQPQHF
j_gene: TRBJ1-5
v_gene: TRBV10-3

CDR3aa: CASSLLGRGTDTQYF
j_gene: TRBJ2-3
v_gene: TRBV7-2

CDR3aa: CATSRGPGRGSDTQYF
j_gene: TRBJ2-3
v_gene: TRBV15

CDR3aa: CASSSGTGGAGEQFF
j_gene: TRBJ2-2
v_gene: TRBV7-9

CDR3aa: CSARSQGGYEQYF
j_gene: TRBJ2-7
v_gene: TRBV20-1

CDR3aa: CASSQQTTNEKLFF
j_gene: TRBJ1-4
v_gene: TRBV2

CDR3aa: CSARPGQGNHEQFF
j_gene: TRBJ2-1
v_gene: TRBV20-1